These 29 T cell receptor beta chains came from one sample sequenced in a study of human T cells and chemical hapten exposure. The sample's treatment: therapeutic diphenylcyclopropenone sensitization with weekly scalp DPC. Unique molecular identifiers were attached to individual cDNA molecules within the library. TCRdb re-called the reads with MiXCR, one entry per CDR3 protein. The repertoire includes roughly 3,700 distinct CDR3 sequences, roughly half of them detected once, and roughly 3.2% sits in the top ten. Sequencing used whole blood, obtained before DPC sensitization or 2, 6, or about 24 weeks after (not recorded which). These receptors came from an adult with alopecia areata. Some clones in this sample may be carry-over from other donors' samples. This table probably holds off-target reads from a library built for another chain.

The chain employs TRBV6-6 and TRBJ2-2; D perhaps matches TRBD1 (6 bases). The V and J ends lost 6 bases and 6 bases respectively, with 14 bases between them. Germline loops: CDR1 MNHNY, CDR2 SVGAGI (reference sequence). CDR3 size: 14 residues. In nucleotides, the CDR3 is TGTGCCAGCAGCCGCAATCAGGGGCCCGGGGAGCTGTTTTTT. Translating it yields CASSRNQGPGELFF.

The CDR3 loop is CASSQDVGHRTDTQYF. CDR3 nucleotides: TGCGCCAGCAGCCAAGATGTGGGACACCGCACAGATACGCAGTATTTT. The rearrangement joins TRBV4-3 to TRBJ2-3; the D gene is possibly TRBD1 (6 bases). Germline V CDR1 and CDR2: LGHNA, YSLEER. The CDR3 is 16 amino acids. The V end lost 0 bases, the J end lost 1 base, and 11 bases lay between the germline ends.

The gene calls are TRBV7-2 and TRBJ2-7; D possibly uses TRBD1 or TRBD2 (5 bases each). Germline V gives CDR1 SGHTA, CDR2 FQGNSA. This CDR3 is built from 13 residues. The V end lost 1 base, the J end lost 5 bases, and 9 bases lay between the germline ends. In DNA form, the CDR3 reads TGTGCCAGCAGCTTAGATTGGGACGACGAGCAGTACTTC. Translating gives CASSLDWDDEQYF.

CDR3 sequence reads: CSAFSGTARQTQYF. The CDR3 nucleotides are TGCAGTGCTTTCTCCGGGACAGCTCGACAGACCCAGTACTTC. This chain joins TRBV20-1 and TRBJ2-5, with 7 bases that match TRBD1. The junction had 12 bases not matched to a gene; V was cut back by 5 bases and J by 6 bases. This CDR3 is built from 14 residues. Germline assignment: CDR1 DFQATT and CDR2 SNEGSKA (reference sequence).

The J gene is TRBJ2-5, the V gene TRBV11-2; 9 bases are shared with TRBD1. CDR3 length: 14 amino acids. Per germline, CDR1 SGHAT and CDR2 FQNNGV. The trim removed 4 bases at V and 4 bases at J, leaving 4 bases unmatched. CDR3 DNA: TGTGCCAGCAGCTCGAAGACAGGGGGAGAGACCCAGTACTTC. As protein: CASSSKTGGETQYF.

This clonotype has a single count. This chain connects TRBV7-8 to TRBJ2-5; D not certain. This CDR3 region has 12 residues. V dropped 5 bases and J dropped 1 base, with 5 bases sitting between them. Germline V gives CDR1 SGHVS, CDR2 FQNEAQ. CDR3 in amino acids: CASSVTQETQYF. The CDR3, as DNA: TGTGCCAGCAGCGTGACCCAAGAGACCCAGTACTTC.

Written as DNA, the CDR3 is TGCAGTGCTACTAGACAGACCGGCCAAGAGACCCAGTACTTC. This encodes CSATRQTGQETQYF. The gene calls are TRBV20-1 and TRBJ2-5; D possibly corresponds to TRBD1 (5 bases). V was shortened by 4 bases and J by 1 base, with 13 bases between the two germline ends. This CDR3 contains 14 residues. Per the germline V gene, CDR1 is DFQATT and CDR2 is SNEGSKA (reference sequence).

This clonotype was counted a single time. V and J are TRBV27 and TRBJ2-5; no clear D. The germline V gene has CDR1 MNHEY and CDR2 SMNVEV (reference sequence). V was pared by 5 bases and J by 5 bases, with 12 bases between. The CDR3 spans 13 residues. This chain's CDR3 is CASSPRVRETQYF. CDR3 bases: TGTGCCAGCAGTCCCCGGGTCCGGGAGACCCAGTACTTC.

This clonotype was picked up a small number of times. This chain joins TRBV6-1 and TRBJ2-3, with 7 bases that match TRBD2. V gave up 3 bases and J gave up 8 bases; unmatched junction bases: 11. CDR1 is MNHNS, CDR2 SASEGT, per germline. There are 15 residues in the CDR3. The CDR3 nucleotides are TGTGCCAGCAGTGAGGGAGGGCCGGGTTTTGGTACGCAGTATTTT. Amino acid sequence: CASSEGGPGFGTQYF.

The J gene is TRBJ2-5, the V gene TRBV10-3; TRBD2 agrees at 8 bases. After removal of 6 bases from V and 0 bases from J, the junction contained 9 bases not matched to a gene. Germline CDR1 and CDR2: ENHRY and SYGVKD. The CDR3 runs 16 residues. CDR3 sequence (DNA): TGTGCCATCAGAGAACAGAGAGCGGGAGACCAAGAGACCCAGTACTTC. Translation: CAIREQRAGDQETQYF.

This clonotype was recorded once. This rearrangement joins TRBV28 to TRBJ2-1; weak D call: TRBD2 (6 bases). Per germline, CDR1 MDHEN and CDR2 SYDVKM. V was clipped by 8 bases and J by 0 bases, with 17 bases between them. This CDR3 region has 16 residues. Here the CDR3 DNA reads TGTGCCAGCTTCACTAGCCCTATGACCTCCTACAATGAGCAGTTCTTC. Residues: CASFTSPMTSYNEQFF.

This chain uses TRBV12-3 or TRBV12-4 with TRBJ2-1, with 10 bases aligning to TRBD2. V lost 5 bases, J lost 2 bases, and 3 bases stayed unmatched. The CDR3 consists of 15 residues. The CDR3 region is CASSLLAGTYNEQFF. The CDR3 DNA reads TGTGCCAGCAGTCTACTAGCGGGGACCTACAATGAGCAGTTCTTC.

CDR3 bases: TGTGCCAGCAGCCCCGCTAGCGGGAGAATGGATACGCAGTATTTT. Translating it yields CASSPASGRMDTQYF. This chain joins TRBV11-2 and TRBJ2-3; TRBD2 matches 10 bases. The CDR3 extends over 15 amino acids. Trimming at V came to 5 bases and at J to 6 bases, leaving 8 bases not matched to a gene. Germline values: CDR1 SGHAT, CDR2 FQNNGV.

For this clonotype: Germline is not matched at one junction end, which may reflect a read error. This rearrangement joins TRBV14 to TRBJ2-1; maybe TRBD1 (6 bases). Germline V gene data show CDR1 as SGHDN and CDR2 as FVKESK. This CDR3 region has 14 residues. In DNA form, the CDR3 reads TGTGCCAGCAGTCAAGAATTGAGGGGGAATGAGCAGTTCTTC. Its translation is CASSQELRGNEQFF.

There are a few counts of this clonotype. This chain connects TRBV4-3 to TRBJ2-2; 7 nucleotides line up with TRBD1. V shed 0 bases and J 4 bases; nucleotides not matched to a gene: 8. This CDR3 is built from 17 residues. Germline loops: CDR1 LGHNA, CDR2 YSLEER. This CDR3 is CASSQDSTGKTTGELFF. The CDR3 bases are TGCGCCAGCAGCCAAGATTCGACAGGGAAAACCACCGGGGAGCTGTTTTTT.

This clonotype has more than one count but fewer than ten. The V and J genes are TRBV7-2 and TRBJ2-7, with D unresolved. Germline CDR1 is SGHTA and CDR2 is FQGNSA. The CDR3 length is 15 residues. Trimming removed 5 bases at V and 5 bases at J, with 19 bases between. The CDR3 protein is CASSQTGSPAHEQYF. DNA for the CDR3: TGTGCCAGCAGCCAAACCGGGTCTCCGGCGCACGAGCAGTACTTC.

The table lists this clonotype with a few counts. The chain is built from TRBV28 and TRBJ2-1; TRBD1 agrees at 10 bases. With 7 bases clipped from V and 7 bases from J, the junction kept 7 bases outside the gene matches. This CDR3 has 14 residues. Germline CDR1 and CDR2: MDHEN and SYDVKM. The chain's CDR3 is CASNIGGQGNEQFF. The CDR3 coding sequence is TGTGCCAGCAATATTGGGGGACAGGGGAATGAGCAGTTCTTC. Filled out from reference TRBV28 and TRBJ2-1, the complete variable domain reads DVKVTQSSRYLVKRTGEKVFLECVQDMDHENMFWYRQDPGLGLRLIYFSYDVKMKEKGDIPEGYSVSREKKERFSLILESASTNQTSMYLCASNIGGQGNEQFFGPGTRLTVL.

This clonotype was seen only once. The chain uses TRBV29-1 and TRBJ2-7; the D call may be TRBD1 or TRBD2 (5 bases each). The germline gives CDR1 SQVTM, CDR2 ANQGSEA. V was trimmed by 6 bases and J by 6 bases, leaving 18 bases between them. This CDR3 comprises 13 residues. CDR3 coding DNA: TGCAGCGTCGGGGTGCAGGGTAACATCGAGCAGTACTTC. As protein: CSVGVQGNIEQYF.

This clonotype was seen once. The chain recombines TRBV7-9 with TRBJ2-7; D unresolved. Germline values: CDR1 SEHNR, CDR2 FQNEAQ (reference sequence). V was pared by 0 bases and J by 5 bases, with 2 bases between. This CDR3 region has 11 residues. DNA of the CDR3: TGTGCCAGCAGCTTAGCCGACGAGCAGTACTTC. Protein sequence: CASSLADEQYF.

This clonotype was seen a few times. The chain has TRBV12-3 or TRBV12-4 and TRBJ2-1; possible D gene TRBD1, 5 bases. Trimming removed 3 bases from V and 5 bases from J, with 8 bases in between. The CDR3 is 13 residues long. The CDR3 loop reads CASSFLRDNEQFF. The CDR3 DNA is TGTGCCAGCAGTTTTCTCAGGGACAATGAGCAGTTCTTC.

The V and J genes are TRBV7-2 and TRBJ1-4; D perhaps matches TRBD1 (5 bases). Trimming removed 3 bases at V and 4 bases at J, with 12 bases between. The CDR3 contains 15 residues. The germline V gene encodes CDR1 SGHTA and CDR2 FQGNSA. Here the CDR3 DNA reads TGTGCCAGCAGCTTGGGGCAGCTAATTAATGAAAAACTGTTTTTT. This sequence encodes CASSLGQLINEKLFF.

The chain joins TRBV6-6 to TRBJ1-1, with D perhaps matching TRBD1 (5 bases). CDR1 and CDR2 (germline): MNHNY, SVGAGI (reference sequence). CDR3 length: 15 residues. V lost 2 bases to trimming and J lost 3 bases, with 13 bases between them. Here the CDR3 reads CASSYGGGVDTEAFF. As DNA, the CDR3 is TGTGCCAGCAGTTACGGCGGGGGGGTTGACACTGAAGCTTTCTTT.

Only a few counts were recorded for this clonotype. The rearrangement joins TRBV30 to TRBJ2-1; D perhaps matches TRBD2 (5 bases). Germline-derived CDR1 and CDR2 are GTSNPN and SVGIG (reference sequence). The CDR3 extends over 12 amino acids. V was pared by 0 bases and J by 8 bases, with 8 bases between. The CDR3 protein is CAWSVSGYEQFF. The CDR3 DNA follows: TGTGCCTGGAGTGTAAGCGGCTATGAGCAGTTCTTC.

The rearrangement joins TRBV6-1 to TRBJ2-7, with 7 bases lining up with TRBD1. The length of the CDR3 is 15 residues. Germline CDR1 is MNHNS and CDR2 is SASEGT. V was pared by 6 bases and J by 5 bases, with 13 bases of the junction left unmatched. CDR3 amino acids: CASSVRQGWSNEQYF. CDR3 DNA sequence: TGTGCCAGCAGCGTACGACAGGGATGGTCGAACGAGCAGTACTTC.

Here the CDR3 DNA reads TGTGCCAGCAGCCCGAACAGGGGACCGACCGGGGAGCTGTTTTTT. Translated: CASSPNRGPTGELFF. The J gene is TRBJ2-2, the V gene TRBV5-4, with TRBD1 identical over 7 bases. The length of the CDR3 is 15 residues. Unmatched junction bases numbered 8, after V lost 4 bases and J lost 5 bases. Germline-derived CDR1 and CDR2 are SGHNT and YYREEE (reference sequence).

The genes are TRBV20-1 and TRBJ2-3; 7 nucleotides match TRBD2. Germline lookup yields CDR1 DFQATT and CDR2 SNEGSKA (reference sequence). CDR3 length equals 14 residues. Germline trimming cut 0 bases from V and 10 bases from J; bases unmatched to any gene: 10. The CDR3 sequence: CSARELAGVAAQYF. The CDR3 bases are TGCAGTGCTAGAGAACTTGCGGGAGTCGCCGCGCAGTATTTT.

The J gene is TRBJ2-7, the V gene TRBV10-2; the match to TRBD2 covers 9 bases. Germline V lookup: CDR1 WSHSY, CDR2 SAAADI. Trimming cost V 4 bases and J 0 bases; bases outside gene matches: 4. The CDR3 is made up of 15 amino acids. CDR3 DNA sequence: TGCGCCAGCAGTGGCGGACTAGCGAACTCCTACGAGCAGTACTTC. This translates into CASSGGLANSYEQYF.

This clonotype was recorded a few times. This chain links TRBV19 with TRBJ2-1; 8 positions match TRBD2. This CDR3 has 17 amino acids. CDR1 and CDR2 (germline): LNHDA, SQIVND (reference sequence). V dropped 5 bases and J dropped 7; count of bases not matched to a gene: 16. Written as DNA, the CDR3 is TGTGCCAGTAGTCTCCCCCTAGGCGGGACTAGAAAGAATGAGCAGTTCTTC. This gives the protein CASSLPLGGTRKNEQFF.

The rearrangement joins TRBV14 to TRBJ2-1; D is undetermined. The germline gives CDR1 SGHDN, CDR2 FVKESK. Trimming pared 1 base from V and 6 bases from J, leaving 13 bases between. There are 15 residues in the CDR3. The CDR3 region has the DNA TGTGCCAGCAGCCAAGTAGTACCTCTCGTCAATGAGCAGTTCTTC. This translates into CASSQVVPLVNEQFF.